These T cell receptor beta chains were read from a single sample in a study of blood T cell repertoires in COVID-19. The repertoire was sequenced with immunoSEQ multiplex PCR; TCRdb's copy has only in-frame clones and lacks some. The sample has 300,000 to 350,000 clones; roughly 85% are singletons. Specimen: PBMCs or T cells enriched from blood (not recorded which). The source is a man younger than 45 who had recovered from COVID-19. Each CDR3 is given with its conserved first and last residue. D genes are given only for firm matches. Clone size is shown for a subset of rows, as once, few, many or a class of expanded clone.

.,TRBD1,TRBJ1-2,TRBV5-1,CASSPITGQGWYGYTF,TGCGCCAGCAGCCCCATTACTGGACAGGGCTGGTATGGCTACACCTTC
once,.,TRBJ2-1,TRBV5-1,CASSLESRGDEQFF,TGCGCCAGCAGCTTGGAGTCCAGGGGCGATGAGCAGTTCTTC
.,.,TRBJ2-7,TRBV5-6,CASNRYLLSSYEQYF,TGTGCCAGCAATCGGTATCTACTAAGCTCCTACGAGCAGTACTTC
once,.,TRBJ1-2,TRBV6-4,CAPTTGWPSGYTF,TGTGCCCCCACTACAGGATGGCCAAGTGGCTACACCTTC
.,TRBD1,TRBJ2-7,TRBV4-3,CASSEGDRGPYEQYF,TGCGCCAGCAGCGAAGGGGACAGGGGGCCCTACGAGCAGTACTTC
once,TRBD2,TRBJ2-2,TRBV7-2,CASSLAAGEAGELFF,TGTGCCAGCAGCTTAGCGGCGGGGGAAGCCGGGGAGCTGTTTTTT
.,TRBD1,TRBJ2-7,TRBV5-6,CASSPQGGPYEQYF,TGTGCCAGCAGCCCACAGGGGGGCCCCTACGAGCAGTACTTC
.,.,TRBJ2-3,TRBV7-9,CASSPRTPLPSDTQYF,TGTGCCAGCAGCCCCCGGACTCCGCTTCCCTCGGATACGCAGTATTTT
many,TRBD1,TRBJ2-7,TRBV6-1,CASSEGTGGSYEQYF,TGTGCCAGCAGTGAAGGGACAGGGGGCTCCTACGAGCAGTACTTC
few,TRBD1,TRBJ2-5,TRBV7-2,CASSPTGNQETQYF,TGTGCCAGCAGCCCGACAGGGAACCAAGAGACCCAGTACTTC
.,.,TRBJ1-2,TRBV5-6,CASRSQGGGPRGYTF,TGTGCCAGCAGGTCACAGGGCGGGGGACCGCGGGGCTACACCTTC
.,TRBD2,TRBJ2-1,TRBV11-1,CASRGTSGAYNEQFF,TGTGCCAGTCGGGGGACTAGCGGGGCGTACAATGAGCAGTTCTTC
.,.,TRBJ1-3,TRBV2,CASSEVAGISNTIYF,TGTGCCAGCAGTGAGGTTGCAGGGATTTCCAACACCATATATTTT
.,TRBD2,TRBJ2-3,TRBV5-1,CASSSGLAVGDTQYF,TGCGCCAGCAGCTCAGGACTAGCGGTAGGAGATACGCAGTATTTT
.,.,TRBJ2-2,TRBV27,CASSLQLTNTGELFF,TGTGCCAGCAGTTTGCAACTAACGAACACCGGGGAGCTGTTTTTT
.,TRBD2,TRBJ2-3,TRBV6-5,CASSLKRGGPDTQYF,TGTGCCAGCAGCCTCAAGCGGGGGGGTCCAGATACGCAGTATTTT
.,.,TRBJ1-2,TRBV5-1,CASSLSVNYGYTF,TGCGCCAGCAGCTTGTCGGTTAACTATGGCTACACCTTC
.,.,TRBJ1-1,TRBV4-2,CASSQDAGVNTEAFF,TGTGCCAGCAGCCAAGATGCGGGGGTGAACACTGAAGCTTTCTTT
.,TRBD1,TRBJ1-6,TRBV10-3,CAIKSDRDRVPLHF,TGTGCCATCAAGTCAGACCGGGACAGGGTACCCCTCCACTTT
.,TRBD1,TRBJ2-7,TRBV10-3,CAISESGDRGYYEQYF,TGTGCCATCAGTGAGTCAGGGGACAGGGGGTACTACGAGCAGTACTTC
.,.,TRBJ2-3,TRBV24-1,CATSEAGTDTQYF,TGTGCCACCAGTGAGGCGGGCACAGATACGCAGTATTTT
.,.,TRBJ1-5,TRBV6-6,CASSPAGYLSNQPQHF,TGTGCCAGCAGTCCTGCAGGGTATTTAAGCAATCAGCCCCAGCATTTT
.,.,TRBJ1-1,TRBV5-1,CASNPLPGKETEAFF,TGCGCCAGCAACCCACTCCCAGGGAAGGAGACTGAAGCTTTCTTT
.,.,TRBJ2-7,TRBV10-2,CASSEMSSYEQYF,TGCGCCAGCAGTGAGATGAGCTCCTACGAGCAGTACTTC
.,.,TRBJ1-1,TRBV3-1/TRBV3-2,CASSQGALGLF,TGTGCCAGCAGCCAGGGGGCGTTGGGACTCTTT
.,TRBD2,TRBJ2-5,TRBV5-1,CASSLARGLAGTETQYF,TGCGCCAGCAGCTTGGCCAGAGGACTAGCGGGGACAGAGACCCAGTACTTC
.,TRBD1,TRBJ2-3,TRBV7-2,CASSPDRGRRGTQYF,TGTGCCAGCAGCCCGGACAGGGGGCGTCGTGGTACGCAGTATTTT
.,TRBD1,TRBJ1-4,TRBV2,CASTLRDRALRGEKLFF,TGTGCCAGCACCCTCCGGGACAGGGCCTTGCGGGGTGAAAAACTGTTTTTT
.,TRBD1,TRBJ1-6,TRBV27,CASTGQGDNSPLHF,TGTGCCAGCACCGGACAGGGGGACAATTCACCCCTCCACTTT
.,.,TRBJ2-2,TRBV6-4,CASSATDSNTGELFF,TGTGCCAGCAGTGCGACGGACTCTAACACCGGGGAGCTGTTTTTT
once,.,TRBJ1-4,TRBV2,CASTRGGSEKLFF,TGTGCCAGCACCCGTGGGGGGAGTGAAAAACTGTTTTTT